This entry concerns a single TCR beta chain. Its target is not known. These data come from a study of shared clonotypes between healthy human individuals. Whole-study findings and limits: Memory subsets generally showed lower estimated richness than naive subsets.

The CDR3 loop spans 15 amino acids. V shed 5 bases and J shed 0 bases, with 12 bases lying between them. Germline lookup yields CDR1 SEHNR and CDR2 FQNEAQ (reference sequence). Sequencing was performed with immunoSEQ multiplex PCR; in TCRdb, only in-frame clones are kept and a portion is missing. The sample shows roughly 720,000 clones, 90% of them seen only once. What CD8 memory combined were CD45RO+ cells and CCR7-negative CD45RA+ TemRA cells. The genes are TRBV7-9 and TRBJ2-3, with D tentatively TRBD1 (6 bases). The sample consisted of memory CD8+ T cells from PBMCs. Specified subset: CD45RO+ cells pooled with CCR7-negative TemRA cells. This receptor was taken from a man younger than 30 in good health. Some clones in this sample may be carry-over from other donors' samples. The CDR3 loop is CASSPRGGSTDTQYF. The CDR3 nucleotides read TGTGCCAGCAGCCCGCGAGGGGGAAGCACAGATACGCAGTATTTT.